This TCR beta chain was sequenced for a study of CD8 T cells in Susac syndrome. A word on this clonotype: Antigen: not known.

It was with random hexamers that about 0.45 to 1 ug RNA was reverse transcribed. TCRdb re-called the immunoSEQ multiplex PCR reads through MiXCR, storing one row per CDR3 protein. The sample carries roughly 190,000 distinct CDR3 sequences, approximately 94% recorded once. The study's findings and limits: Repertoires of Susac syndrome CD4+ T cells lacked clonal expansion.

Looked up from germline, CDR1 is KGHSH and CDR2 is LQKENI. The CDR3 has 16 amino acids. V dropped 2 bases and J dropped 0 bases, with 13 bases sitting between them. The origin of this receptor is a human donor with Susac syndrome. The sequenced material came from CD4+ T cells from PBMCs. The rearrangement joins TRBV18 to TRBJ1-1, with D unresolved. CDR3 in DNA: TGTGCCAGCTCACCAAGGGAGGGTCATATGAACACTGAAGCTTTCTTT. Translating it yields CASSPREGHMNTEAFF.